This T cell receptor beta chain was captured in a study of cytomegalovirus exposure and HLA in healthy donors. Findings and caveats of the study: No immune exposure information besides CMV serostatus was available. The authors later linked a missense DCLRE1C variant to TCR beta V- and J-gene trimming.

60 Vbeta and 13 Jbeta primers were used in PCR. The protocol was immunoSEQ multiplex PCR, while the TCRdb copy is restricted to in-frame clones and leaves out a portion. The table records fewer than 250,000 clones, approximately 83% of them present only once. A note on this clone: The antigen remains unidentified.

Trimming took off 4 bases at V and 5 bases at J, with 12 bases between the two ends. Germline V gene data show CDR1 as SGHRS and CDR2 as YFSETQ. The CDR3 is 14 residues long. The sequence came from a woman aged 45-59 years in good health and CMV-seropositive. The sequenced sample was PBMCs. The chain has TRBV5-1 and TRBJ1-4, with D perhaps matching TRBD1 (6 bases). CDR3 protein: CASSTGTSNEKLFF. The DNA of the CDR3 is TGCGCCAGCAGCACAGGGACCTCCAATGAAAAACTGTTTTTT.